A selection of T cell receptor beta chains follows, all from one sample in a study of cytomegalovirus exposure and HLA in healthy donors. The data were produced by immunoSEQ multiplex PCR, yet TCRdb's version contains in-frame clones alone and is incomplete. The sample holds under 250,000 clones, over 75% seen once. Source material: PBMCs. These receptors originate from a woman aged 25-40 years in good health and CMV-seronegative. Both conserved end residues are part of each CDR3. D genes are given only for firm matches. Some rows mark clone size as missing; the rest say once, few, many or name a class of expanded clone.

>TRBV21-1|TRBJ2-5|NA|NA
CASRKSQTWGGETQYF
TGTGCCAGCAGGAAAAGCCAGACCTGGGGGGGGGAGACCCAGTACTTC
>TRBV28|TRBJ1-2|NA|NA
CASSSGNYGYTF
TGTGCCAGCAGTTCAGGGAACTATGGCTACACCTTC
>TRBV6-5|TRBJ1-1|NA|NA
CASSYSPKNTEAFF
TGTGCCAGCAGTTACTCCCCAAAGAACACTGAAGCTTTCTTT
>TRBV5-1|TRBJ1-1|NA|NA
CASSREQGRDTEAFF
TGCGCCAGCAGCCGGGAACAGGGCCGGGACACTGAAGCTTTCTTT
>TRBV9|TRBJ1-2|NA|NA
CASSKPGEYGYTF
TGTGCCAGCAGCAAACCAGGCGAATATGGCTACACCTTC
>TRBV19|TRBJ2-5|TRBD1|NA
CASSRGQGPQTQYF
TGTGCCAGTAGTAGGGGACAGGGGCCACAGACCCAGTACTTC
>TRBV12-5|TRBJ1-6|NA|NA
CASGLVWHSPLHF
TGTGCTAGTGGTTTGGTATGGCATTCACCCCTCCACTTT
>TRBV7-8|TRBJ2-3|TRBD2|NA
CASSPRREAGGGNTQYF
TGTGCCAGCAGCCCGCGCCGGGAGGCGGGGGGGGGAAATACGCAGTATTTT
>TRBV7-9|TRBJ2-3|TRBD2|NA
CASSMGLALYGTQYF
TGTGCCAGCAGCATGGGACTAGCACTATACGGTACGCAGTATTTT
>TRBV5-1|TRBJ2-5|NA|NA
CASSSDKLVGTQYF
TGCGCCAGCAGCTCCGACAAGCTGGTGGGGACCCAGTACTTC
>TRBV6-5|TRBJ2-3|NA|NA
CASGGLSTDTQYF
TGTGCCAGCGGGGGCTTGAGCACAGATACGCAGTATTTT
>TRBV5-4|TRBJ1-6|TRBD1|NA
CASSEEDRAHSPLHF
TGTGCCAGCAGCGAAGAGGACAGGGCCCATTCACCCCTCCACTTT
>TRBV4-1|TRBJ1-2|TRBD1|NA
CASSPRDRTIHTF
TGCGCCAGCAGCCCCCGGGACAGGACCATTCACACCTTC
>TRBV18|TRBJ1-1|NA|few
CASSPRAMNTEAFF
TGTGCCAGCTCACCACGGGCGATGAACACTGAAGCTTTCTTT
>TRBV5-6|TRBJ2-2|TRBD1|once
CASSRDRESNTGELFF
TGTGCCAGCAGCAGGGACAGGGAATCGAACACCGGGGAGCTGTTTTTT
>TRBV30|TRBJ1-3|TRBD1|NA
CAWSARDRGDRNTIYF
TGTGCCTGGAGCGCCAGGGACAGGGGTGATAGAAACACCATATATTTT
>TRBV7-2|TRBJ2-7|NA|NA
CASSLGRRYEQYF
TGTGCCAGCAGCTTGGGCAGGAGGTACGAGCAGTACTTC
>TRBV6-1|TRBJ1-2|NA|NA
CASSEAPTF
TGTGCCAGCAGTGAGGCCCCCACCTTC
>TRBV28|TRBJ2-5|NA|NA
CASTQPPGGETQYF
TGTGCCAGCACCCAGCCCCCCGGGGGTGAGACCCAGTACTTC
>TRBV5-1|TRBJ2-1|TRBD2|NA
CASSLVVLADNEQFF
TGCGCCAGCAGCTTGGTGGTCCTAGCGGACAATGAGCAGTTCTTC
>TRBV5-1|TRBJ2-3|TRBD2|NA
CASSLLTSGSTDTQYF
TGCGCCAGCAGCTTGCTGACTAGCGGGAGTACAGATACGCAGTATTTT
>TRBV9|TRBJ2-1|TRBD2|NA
CASSVAGGGAEEQFF
TGTGCCAGCAGCGTAGCTGGCGGGGGGGCAGAAGAGCAGTTCTTC
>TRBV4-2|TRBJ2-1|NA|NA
CASSQGGASSYNEQFF
TGTGCCAGCAGCCAGGGTGGAGCGAGCTCCTACAATGAGCAGTTCTTC
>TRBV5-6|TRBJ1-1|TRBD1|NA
CASSLFGTGDTEAFF
TGTGCCAGCAGCTTGTTTGGGACAGGGGACACTGAAGCTTTCTTT
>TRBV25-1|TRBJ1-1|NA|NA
CASSPPGDLTEAFF
TGTGCCAGCTCGCCACCGGGGGACCTCACTGAAGCTTTCTTT
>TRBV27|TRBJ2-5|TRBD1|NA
CASGRGRETQYF
TGTGCCAGCGGAAGGGGGCGGGAGACCCAGTACTTC
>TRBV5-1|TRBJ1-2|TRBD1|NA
CASSSEPTGGGYTF
TGCGCCAGCAGCTCCGAACCAACAGGGGGGGGCTACACCTTC
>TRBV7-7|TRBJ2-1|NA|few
CASSPERATEQFF
TGTGCTAGCAGCCCCGAGCGGGCCACCGAGCAGTTCTTC
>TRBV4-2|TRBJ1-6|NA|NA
CASSQEDGTAATPLHF
TGTGCCAGCAGCCAAGAAGATGGGACTGCTGCGACACCCCTCCACTTT
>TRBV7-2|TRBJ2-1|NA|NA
CASSSGQGGRYEQFF
TGTGCCAGCAGCTCCGGACAGGGAGGGCGGTATGAGCAGTTCTTC
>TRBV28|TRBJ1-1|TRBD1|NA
CASVTGETEAFF
TGTGCCAGCGTCACAGGGGAGACTGAAGCTTTCTTT
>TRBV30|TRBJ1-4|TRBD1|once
CAWGTAFNEKLFF
TGTGCCTGGGGGACAGCATTTAATGAAAAACTGTTTTTT
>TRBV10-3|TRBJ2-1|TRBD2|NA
CAISETRGGSGRNNEQFF
TGTGCCATCAGTGAAACCCGAGGGGGTAGCGGGAGAAACAATGAGCAGTTCTTC
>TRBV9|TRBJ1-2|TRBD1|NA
CASSAGQGWGGYTF
TGTGCCAGCAGCGCGGGACAGGGCTGGGGTGGCTACACCTTC
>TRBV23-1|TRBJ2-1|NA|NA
CASSPREVPGGTYNEQFF
TGCGCCAGCAGTCCACGGGAGGTCCCAGGGGGCACCTACAATGAGCAGTTCTTC
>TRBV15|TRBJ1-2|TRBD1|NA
CATSRGRQGYGYTF
TGTGCCACCAGCAGAGGACGACAGGGCTATGGCTACACCTTC
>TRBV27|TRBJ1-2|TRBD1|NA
CASKGGPGQGARGYTF
TGTGCCAGCAAGGGGGGCCCGGGACAGGGGGCGCGGGGCTACACCTTC
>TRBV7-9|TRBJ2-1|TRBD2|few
CASSQGTSGGNNEQFF
TGTGCCAGCAGCCAAGGAACTAGCGGGGGAAACAATGAGCAGTTCTTC
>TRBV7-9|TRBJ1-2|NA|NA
CSSRGANYGYTF
TGTTCCAGCCGGGGGGCTAACTATGGCTACACCTTC
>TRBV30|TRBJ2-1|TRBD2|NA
CAWRGTSGYNEQFF
TGTGCCTGGCGGGGGACTAGCGGCTACAATGAGCAGTTCTTC